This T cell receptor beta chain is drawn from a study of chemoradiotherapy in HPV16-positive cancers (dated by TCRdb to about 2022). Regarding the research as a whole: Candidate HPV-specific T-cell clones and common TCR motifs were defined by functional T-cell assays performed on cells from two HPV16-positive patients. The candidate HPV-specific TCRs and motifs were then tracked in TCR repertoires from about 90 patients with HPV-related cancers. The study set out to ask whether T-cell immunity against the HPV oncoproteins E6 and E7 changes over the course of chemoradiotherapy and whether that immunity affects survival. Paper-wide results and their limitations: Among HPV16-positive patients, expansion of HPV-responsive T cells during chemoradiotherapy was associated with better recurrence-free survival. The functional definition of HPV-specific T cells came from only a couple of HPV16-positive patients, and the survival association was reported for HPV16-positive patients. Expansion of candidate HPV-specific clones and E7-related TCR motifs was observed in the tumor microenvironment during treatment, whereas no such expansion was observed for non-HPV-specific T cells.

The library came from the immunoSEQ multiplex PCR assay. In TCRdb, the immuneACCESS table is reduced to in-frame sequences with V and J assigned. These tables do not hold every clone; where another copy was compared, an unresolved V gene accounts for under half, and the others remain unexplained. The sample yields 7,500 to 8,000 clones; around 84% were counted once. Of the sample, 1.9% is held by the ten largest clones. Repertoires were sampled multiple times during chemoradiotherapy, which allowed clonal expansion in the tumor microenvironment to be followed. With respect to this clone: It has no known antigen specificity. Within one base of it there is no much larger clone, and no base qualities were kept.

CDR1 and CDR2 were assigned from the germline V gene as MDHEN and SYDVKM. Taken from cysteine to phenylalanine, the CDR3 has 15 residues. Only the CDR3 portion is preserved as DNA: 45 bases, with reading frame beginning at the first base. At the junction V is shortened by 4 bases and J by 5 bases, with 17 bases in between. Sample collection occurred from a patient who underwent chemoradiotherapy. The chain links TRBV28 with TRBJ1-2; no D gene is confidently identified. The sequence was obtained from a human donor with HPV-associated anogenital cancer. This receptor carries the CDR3 CASSSPPPGRYGYTF. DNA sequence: TGTGCCAGCAGTTCTCCCCCCCCCGGGAGATATGGCTACACCTTC.